This passage covers 22 T cell receptor beta chains from one sample sequenced in a study of blood T cell repertoires in COVID-19. Sequenced by immunoSEQ multiplex PCR; TCRdb stores in-frame clones only, minus some. Counted here are hundreds of thousands of clones, 75% to 90% occurring once; the ten biggest clones make up over 0.95%. The sample consisted of PBMCs or T cells enriched from blood (not recorded which). The origin of the receptors is a man aged 25 to 40 who had recovered from COVID-19.

This rearrangement joins TRBV5-1 to TRBJ1-5; D is ambiguous. Trimming pared 4 bases from V and 1 base from J, leaving 12 bases between. In germline, CDR1 is SGHRS, CDR2 YFSETQ. This CDR3 is 15 amino acids long. CDR3 region: CASSLLSGSNQPQHF. The DNA of the CDR3 is TGCGCCAGCAGCCTCTTGTCGGGGAGCAATCAGCCCCAGCATTTT.

The rearrangement joins TRBV9 to TRBJ2-7; D is perhaps TRBD2 (6 bases). The CDR3 sequence is 14 residues long. Germline CDR1 SGDLS, CDR2 YYNGEE. V was cut by 4 bases and J by 0 bases, with 11 bases left in between. DNA for the CDR3: TGTGCCAGCAGCCCCGGGACTGCCTCCTACGAGCAGTACTTC. This translates into CASSPGTASYEQYF.

V and J are TRBV5-4 and TRBJ1-2; tentative D call: TRBD1 (6 bases). Looked up from germline, CDR1 is SGHNT and CDR2 is YYREEE (reference sequence). This CDR3 is 13 amino acids long. V was shortened by 0 bases and J by 7 bases, with 10 bases between the two germline ends. The DNA of the CDR3 is TGTGCCAGCAGCTTGGCAGGGGAAGTTGGCTACACCTTC. Its translation is CASSLAGEVGYTF.

The gene calls are TRBV12-2 and TRBJ1-3; the table's D call TRBD1 went unverified against the DNA. TRBV12-2 is a known pseudogene. This CDR3 has 16 amino acids. The CDR3 spells CASRFGQANSGNTIYF. In DNA, the CDR3 is TGTGCAAGTCGCTTTGGGCAGGCTAACTCTGGAAACACCATATATTTT.

CDR3 protein: CASSPSGEYPYEQYF. The DNA for the CDR3 is TGTGCCAGCAGTCCCTCGGGGGAGTACCCCTACGAGCAGTACTTC. The chain links TRBV27 to TRBJ2-7; D perhaps matches TRBD2 (6 bases). The V end lost 5 bases, the J end lost 2 bases, and 16 bases lay between the germline ends. The CDR3 runs to 15 residues. The germline V gene encodes CDR1 MNHEY and CDR2 SMNVEV (reference sequence).

The chain has TRBV4-3 and TRBJ2-5; 8 bases are shared with TRBD1. V shed 4 bases and J 2 bases; nucleotides not matched to a gene: 6. The CDR3 totals 15 residues. Germline V gene sequence: CDR1 LGHNA, CDR2 YSLEER. CDR3 nucleotides: TGCGCCAGCAGCCTTGACAGGGGAAGGCAAGAGACCCAGTACTTC. This codes for CASSLDRGRQETQYF.

V and J are TRBV11-2 and TRBJ2-7; 7 bases fit TRBD2. The CDR3 loop spans 15 amino acids. The V gene's germline CDR1 is SGHAT and CDR2 FQNNGV. Trimming cost V 4 bases and J 7 bases; bases outside gene matches: 13. The CDR3 region has the DNA TGTGCCAGCAGCTGGGGGACGTCCCTAGCGGATGAGCAGTACTTC. Translation: CASSWGTSLADEQYF. Full variable domain (remainder filled in from reference TRBV11-2 and TRBJ2-7): EAGVAQSPRYKIIEKRQSVAFWCNPISGHATLYWYQQILGQGPKLLIQFQNNGVVDDSQLPKDRFSAERLKGVDSTLKIQPAKLEDSAVYLCASSWGTSLADEQYFGPGTRLTVT.

This clone was recorded only once. This chain joins TRBV10-3 and TRBJ1-5; D not resolved. The CDR3 covers 14 residues. The V gene's germline CDR1 is ENHRY and CDR2 SYGVKD. Trimming removed 4 bases from V and 4 bases from J, with 11 bases in between. As DNA, the CDR3 is TGTGCCATCAGTGCTCCGGGAGCAAATCAGCCCCAGCATTTT. Its translation: CAISAPGANQPQHF.

V is TRBV2 and J is TRBJ2-5; D ambiguous. Germline CDR1 reads SNHLY; CDR2 reads FYNNEI. The V gene lost 6 bases and the J gene lost 7 bases, with 12 bases spanning the gap. The CDR3 extends over 12 amino acids. This chain's CDR3 is CASRGGLATQYF. The CDR3 DNA sequence: TGTGCCAGCAGGGGTGGATTAGCGACCCAGTACTTC.

This clone was detected once. The chain joins TRBV13 to TRBJ1-1, with a possible D match to TRBD1 (6 bases). Germline CDR1 reads PRHDT; CDR2 reads FYEKMQ (reference sequence). The CDR3 has 17 amino acids. V lost 5 bases to trimming and J lost 2 bases, with 21 bases between them. In DNA, the CDR3 is TGTGCCAGCAGCCCCCAAAGAAAGACAGGATCCAACACTGAAGCTTTCTTT. This encodes CASSPQRKTGSNTEAFF.

The chain has TRBV9 and TRBJ2-2; 12 positions agree with TRBD1. The CDR3 covers 15 residues. The germline CDR1 and CDR2 sequences are SGDLS and YYNGEE. After removal of 3 bases from V and 6 bases from J, the junction contained 3 bases not matched to a gene. The CDR3 DNA reads TGTGCCAGCAGCGCCGGGACAGGGGGCTCCGGGGAGCTGTTTTTT. This codes for CASSAGTGGSGELFF.

The V and J genes are TRBV30 and TRBJ2-7; TRBD2 matches 7 bases. The CDR3 spans 13 residues. Germline V gene data show CDR1 as GTSNPN and CDR2 as SVGIG (reference sequence). V shed 2 bases and J 2 bases; nucleotides not matched to a gene: 3. The CDR3 coding sequence is TGTGCCTGGAGTCTACTAGCGACCTACGAGCAGTACTTC. It specifies CAWSLLATYEQYF.

V is TRBV4-1 and J is TRBJ2-2; a possible D gene is TRBD1 (6 bases). Trimming removed 4 bases at V and 3 bases at J, with 15 bases between. The germline CDR1 and CDR2 sequences are MGHRA and YSYEKL. The CDR3 consists of 16 residues. CDR3 in DNA: TGCGCCAGCAGCCCAGAACCACAGGGTCACACCGGGGAGCTGTTTTTT. It translates to CASSPEPQGHTGELFF.

This chain links TRBV5-4 with TRBJ2-2; 9 positions match TRBD1. CDR1 is SGHNT, CDR2 YYREEE, per germline (reference sequence). J lost 5 bases, V lost 5 bases, and 7 bases had no gene match. The CDR3 runs 15 residues. The DNA for the CDR3 is TGTGCCAGCAGGCCCGACAGGGGGAGGACCGGGGAGCTGTTTTTT. Its protein product is CASRPDRGRTGELFF.

The chain uses TRBV5-1 and TRBJ2-7, with D perhaps TRBD1 (5 bases). Germline CDR1 and CDR2: SGHRS and YFSETQ. The CDR3 length is 15 residues. The V gene lost 0 bases and the J gene lost 3 bases, with 13 bases spanning the gap. CDR3: CASSLESDRFYEQYF. The CDR3, as DNA: TGCGCCAGCAGCTTGGAGTCTGACAGATTCTACGAGCAGTACTTC.

The chain employs TRBV20-1 and TRBJ2-5; D perhaps matches TRBD1 (6 bases). V gave up 3 bases and J gave up 2 bases, with 7 bases separating them. CDR3 size: 12 residues. The V gene's germline CDR1 is DFQATT and CDR2 SNEGSKA (reference sequence). In nucleotides, the CDR3 is TGCAGTGCTAGTGGACAGCAAGAGACCCAGTACTTC. It is translated as CSASGQQETQYF.

The chain carries TRBV15 and TRBJ1-2; TRBD1 might be the D (6 bases). The CDR3 has 14 amino acids. V was pared by 1 base and J by 2 bases, with 8 bases between. The germline CDR1 and CDR2 sequences are LNHNV and YYDKDF (reference sequence). CDR3 sequence (DNA): TGTGCCACCAGCAGAGCTCAGGGGAACTATGGCTACACCTTC. Amino acid sequence: CATSRAQGNYGYTF.

The CDR3 here is CASSQGPGGGIKETQYF. In DNA form, the CDR3 reads TGCGCCAGCAGCCAAGGCCCGGGGGGGGGCATTAAAGAGACCCAGTACTTC. This chain links TRBV4-3 with TRBJ2-5; 8 bases map to TRBD2. Germline CDR1 reads LGHNA; CDR2 reads YSLEER. Trimming took 1 base from V and 3 from J; bases not matched to a gene: 10. The CDR3 extends over 17 amino acids.

The chain recombines TRBV27 with TRBJ2-7; 14 nucleotides agree with TRBD2. Germline loops: CDR1 MNHEY, CDR2 SMNVEV (reference sequence). The CDR3 runs 18 residues. The V gene end was trimmed by 3 bases and the J gene end by 4 bases; junction bases not matched to a gene: 11. DNA of the CDR3: TGTGCCAGCAGTTTCGGACGACTAGCGGGAGGGCCTGGGTACGAGCAGTACTTC. It translates to CASSFGRLAGGPGYEQYF.

The chain links TRBV7-6 to TRBJ2-7; TRBD2 matches at 12 bases. This CDR3 has 16 residues. Per the germline V gene, CDR1 is SGHVS and CDR2 is FNYEAQ. The trim removed 1 base at V and 3 bases at J, leaving 4 bases unmatched. The CDR3 nucleotides are TGTGCCAGCAGCTTAGAGACTAGCGGGAGAAGCTACGAGCAGTACTTC. Protein sequence: CASSLETSGRSYEQYF.

The chain uses TRBV7-9 and TRBJ2-7, with D possibly TRBD1 on 5 matching bases. The CDR3 runs to 12 residues. Looked up from germline, CDR1 is SEHNR and CDR2 is FQNEAQ (reference sequence). The V and J ends lost 3 bases and 3 bases respectively, with 6 bases between them. CDR3 nucleotide sequence: TGTGCCAGCAGCTTCAGGGACTACGAGCAGTACTTC. It is translated as CASSFRDYEQYF.

The chain recombines TRBV9 with TRBJ2-7, with TRBD2 matching 7 bases. Losses at the gene ends were 0 bases for V and 5 bases for J; bases not matched to a gene: 5. The germline gives CDR1 SGDLS, CDR2 YYNGEE. The CDR3 has 14 amino acids. The CDR3 DNA sequence: TGTGCCAGCAGCGTAGAGGGAGGGTGGAACGAGCAGTACTTC. Amino acid sequence: CASSVEGGWNEQYF.